The 10 T cell receptor beta chains below come from one sample, sequenced in a study of early T cells in non-severe SARS-CoV-2 infection. MiXCR, run by TCRdb on the 5' RACE reads, gives a single entry per CDR3 protein. The sample records tens of thousands of distinct CDR3 sequences, 8.5% to 10% being singletons. The material sequenced was whole blood, taken at baseline. The source of these receptors is an adult who was a healthcare worker with PCR-confirmed SARS-CoV-2 infection or an uninfected control (not recorded which).

CDR3 residues: CASSFQDLNTEAFF. The DNA of the CDR3 is TGTGCCAGCAGCTTTCAGGACTTAAACACTGAAGCTTTCTTT. V gene TRBV5-6 combines with J gene TRBJ1-1; D remains ambiguous. This CDR3 has 14 amino acids. V lost 2 bases and J 2 bases, leaving 10 bases between the germline ends. Germline CDR1 reads SGHDT; CDR2 reads YYEEEE.

This clonotype was seen many times. The chain combines TRBV6-1 with TRBJ2-3, with D possibly matching TRBD2 (5 bases). This CDR3 is built from 13 residues. Trimming pared 6 bases from V and 1 base from J, leaving 8 bases between. Per germline, CDR1 MNHNS and CDR2 SASEGT. This CDR3 is CASRGRGTDTQYF. CDR3 in DNA: TGTGCCAGCAGGGGGAGAGGCACAGATACGCAGTATTTT.

There are many counts of this clonotype. V and J are TRBV4-1 and TRBJ2-1; the D is unclear. V was pared by 4 bases and J by 7 bases, with 8 bases between. Germline CDR1 reads MGHRA; CDR2 reads YSYEKL. This CDR3 spans 12 amino acids. The chain's CDR3 is CASSRIFNEQFF. In DNA, the CDR3 is TGCGCCAGCAGCCGGATCTTTAATGAGCAGTTCTTC.

This clonotype occurred a few times. The rearrangement links TRBV6-5 to TRBJ2-7, with unresolved D. Germline values: CDR1 MNHEY, CDR2 SVGAGI. Trimming cost V 7 bases and J 3 bases, with 16 bases left between them. This CDR3 has 14 residues. For the CDR3, the DNA is TGTGCCAGCACTCCCCCAGGTCGGAGCTACGAGCAGTACTTC. It specifies CASTPPGRSYEQYF.

This sequence joins TRBV29-1 and TRBJ1-2; D uncertain. V was pared by 6 bases and J by 5 bases, with 34 bases between. The CDR3 length is 19 residues. Germline CDR1 is SQVTM and CDR2 is ANQGSEA. CDR3 sequence reads: CSVPFVSRTVTLTNYGYTF. DNA for the CDR3: TGCAGCGTCCCGTTCGTAAGTCGGACGGTGACTCTTACGAATTATGGCTACACCTTC.

This clonotype has more than one count but fewer than ten. The V call is TRBV18, the J call TRBJ1-2; D perhaps matches TRBD1 (5 bases). This CDR3 is 15 amino acids long. The V and J ends lost 6 bases and 0 bases respectively, with 14 bases between them. CDR1 is KGHSH, CDR2 LQKENI, per germline. CDR3 coding DNA: TGTGCCAGCTCCCATGACAGCAAACCTAACTATGGCTACACCTTC. It translates to CASSHDSKPNYGYTF.

This clonotype was seen ten or more times. The chain combines TRBV7-9 with TRBJ1-6; tentatively, D is TRBD1 (5 bases). The V end was cut by 1 base, the J end by 14 bases, with 15 bases between. Looked up from germline, CDR1 is SEHNR and CDR2 is FQNEAQ (reference sequence). The CDR3 runs 14 residues. The CDR3 sequence is CASSLEGPRATLHF. The CDR3 coding sequence is TGTGCCAGCAGCTTAGAGGGGCCGAGGGCCACCCTCCACTTT.

In this sample, this clonotype turned up many times. This chain joins TRBV7-6 and TRBJ2-1, with TRBD2 matching 12 bases. Looked up from germline, CDR1 is SGHVS and CDR2 is FNYEAQ. The trim removed 5 bases at V and 4 bases at J, leaving 3 bases unmatched. This CDR3 is built from 15 residues. The CDR3 loop reads CASSLGTSGYNEQFF. CDR3 coding DNA: TGTGCCAGCAGCCTCGGGACTAGCGGGTACAATGAGCAGTTCTTC.

The V gene is TRBV6-1, the J gene TRBJ2-2; TRBD1 matches at 7 bases. Germline assignment: CDR1 MNHNS and CDR2 SASEGT. The CDR3 contains 15 residues. Trimming took 9 bases from V and 3 from J; bases not matched to a gene: 10. The CDR3 protein is CASGKWTGDTGELFF. The DNA of the CDR3 is TGTGCCAGTGGGAAGTGGACAGGCGACACCGGGGAGCTGTTTTTT.

The table lists this clonotype with a few counts. This chain uses TRBV7-3 with TRBJ2-3, with TRBD2 as a possible D gene (6 bases). This CDR3 spans 16 amino acids. Germline V gives CDR1 SGHTA, CDR2 FQGTGA. Deletions cut 0 bases from V and 0 bases from J, with 10 bases between. In DNA form, the CDR3 reads TGTGCCAGCAGCTTAACCCGGCGGGGTAGCACAGATACGCAGTATTTT. Its protein is CASSLTRRGSTDTQYF. The variable domain in full, with the rest retrieved from reference TRBV7-3 and TRBJ2-3, is GAGVSQTPSNKVTEKGKYVELRCDPISGHTALYWYRQSLGQGPEFLIYFQGTGAADDSGLPNDRFFAVRPEGSVSTLKIQRTERGDSAVYLCASSLTRRGSTDTQYFGPGTRLTVL.